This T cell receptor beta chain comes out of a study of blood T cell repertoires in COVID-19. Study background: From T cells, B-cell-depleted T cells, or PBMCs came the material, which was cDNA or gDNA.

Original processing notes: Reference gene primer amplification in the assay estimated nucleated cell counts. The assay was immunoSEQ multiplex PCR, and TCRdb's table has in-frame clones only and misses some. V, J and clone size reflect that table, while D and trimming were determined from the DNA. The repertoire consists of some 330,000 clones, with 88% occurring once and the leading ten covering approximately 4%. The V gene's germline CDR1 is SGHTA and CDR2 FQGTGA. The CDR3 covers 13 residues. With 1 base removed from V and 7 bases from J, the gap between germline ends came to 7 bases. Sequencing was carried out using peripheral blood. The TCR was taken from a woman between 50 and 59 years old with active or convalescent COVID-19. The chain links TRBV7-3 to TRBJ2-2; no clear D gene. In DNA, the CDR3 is TGTGCCAGCAGCTTAAACAACGTCGGGGAGCTGTTTTTT. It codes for CASSLNNVGELFF.